The 2 T cell receptor beta chains below all came from one sample that was sequenced in a study of response to subunit inactivated influenza vaccine (dated by TCRdb to between 2017 and 2018). Receptor amplification or capture employed RT-PCR. Sequenced on an Illumina HiSeq 2500. The raw public data were reprocessed by TCRdb itself: fastp quality trimming at Q25, MiXCR clonotype calling, in-frame beta chains only. Rows matching on CDR3 protein sequence are summarized as one entry with the most common DNA and genes. The sample table holds about 500,000 distinct CDR3 sequences, of which approximately 15% were seen once. Of the sample, 3% is held by the ten largest clones. Sequenced material: CD4+ T cells sorted from PBMCs, taken less than 25 months after vaccination. These receptors all come from a man in his fifties or sixties who received an inactivated influenza vaccine. Donor details come from another sample of the same person, matched by shared clones.

This chain links TRBV5-1 with TRBJ1-4; TRBD1 is a possible D gene (6 bases). Germline assignment: CDR1 SGHRS and CDR2 YFSETQ. V was cut by 2 bases and J by 4 bases, with 9 bases left in between. The CDR3 contains 14 residues. The CDR3 DNA reads TGCGCCAGCAGCTTTGGACAGAATAATGAAAAACTGTTTTTT. This gives the protein CASSFGQNNEKLFF.

This clonotype was seen ten or more times. The V gene is TRBV7-9, the J gene TRBJ2-3, with D unresolved. The ends were cut back, 4 bases at V and 4 bases at J, with 6 bases in the middle. This CDR3 contains 12 residues. Germline V lookup: CDR1 SEHNR, CDR2 FQNEAQ (reference sequence). Here the CDR3 DNA reads TGTGCCAGCAGCTGGAACCCAGATACGCAGTATTTT. It translates to CASSWNPDTQYF. The entire variable domain, with the rest obtained from reference TRBV7-9 and TRBJ2-3, is as follows: DTGVSQNPRHKITKRGQNVTFRCDPISEHNRLYWYRQTLGQGPEFLTYFQNEAQLEKSRLLSDRFSAERPKGSFSTLEIQRTEQGDSAMYLCASSWNPDTQYFGPGTRLTVL.